This TCR beta chain stems from a study of Tregs in tolerant kidney transplant recipients. Details on this clone: The antigen is not known.

Whole-study results and caveats: Few patients were studied, so findings need validation in larger groups. Tolerant patients' donor-specific Tregs expanded beyond overall Tregs, suggesting antigen-driven growth.

V lost 0 bases, J lost 9 bases, and 10 bases lay in between. The CDR3 spans 13 residues. The V gene's germline CDR1 is SGHDT and CDR2 YYEEEE. Assay used: immunoSEQ multiplex PCR; TCRdb lists only in-frame clones, some missing. Of about 69,000 clones detected, about 89% appear once; the ten largest clones hold nearly 0.4%. This chain connects TRBV5-6 to TRBJ2-1; weak D call: TRBD2 (5 bases). The source material was CD4+ T cells from blood, sampled before the transplant. The TCR originated in a human donor who received a combined kidney and bone marrow transplant. CDR3 amino acids: CASSLGEGLEQFF. The DNA for the CDR3 is TGTGCCAGCAGCTTGGGTGAGGGTCTTGAGCAGTTCTTC.